This T cell receptor beta chain was recorded in a study of T-cell reconstitution after alpha-beta-depleted transplantation in children. The V gene lost 0 bases and the J gene lost 3 bases, with 12 bases spanning the gap. This CDR3 contains 14 residues. Germline V gene sequence: CDR1 DFQATT, CDR2 SNEGSKA (reference sequence). Unique molecular identifiers were used to barcode this TCRbeta library. TCRdb reprocessed the PCR reads via MiXCR and lists one record per CDR3 protein. The sample has approximately 630,000 distinct CDR3 sequences, 13% seen once. This clonotype was counted at least ten times. This receptor was identified in a girl aged 2-10 years with congenital amegakaryocytic thrombocytopenia, due to receive a stem cell transplant. The sequencing used PBMCs, collected before TCRalphabeta/CD19-depleted stem cell transplant. The rearrangement joins TRBV20-1 to TRBJ2-7; D tentatively reads TRBD1 or TRBD2 (5 bases each). Written as DNA, the CDR3 is TGCAGTGCTAGAGACCCGGGACGGGACTACGAGCAGTACTTC. Protein: CSARDPGRDYEQYF.